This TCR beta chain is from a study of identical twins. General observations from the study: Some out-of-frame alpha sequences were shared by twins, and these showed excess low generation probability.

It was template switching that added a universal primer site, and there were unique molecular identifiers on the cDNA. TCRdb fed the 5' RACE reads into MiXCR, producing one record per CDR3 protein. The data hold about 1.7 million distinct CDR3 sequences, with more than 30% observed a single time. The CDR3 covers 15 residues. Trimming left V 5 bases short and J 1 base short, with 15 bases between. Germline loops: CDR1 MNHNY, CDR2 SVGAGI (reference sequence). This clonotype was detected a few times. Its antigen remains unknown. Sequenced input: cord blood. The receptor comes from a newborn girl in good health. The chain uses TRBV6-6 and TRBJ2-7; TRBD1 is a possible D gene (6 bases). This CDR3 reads CASSVTGSASYEQYF. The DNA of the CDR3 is TGTGCCAGCAGTGTCACAGGGTCAGCGTCCTACGAGCAGTACTTC.